Listed below are T cell receptor beta chains from one sample, sequenced in a study of shared clonotypes between healthy human individuals. Produced via immunoSEQ multiplex PCR; TCRdb's table is partial and in-frame only. Counted here are some 680,000 clones, around 73% occurring once; the ten biggest clones make up around 1.8%. The source material was memory CD4+ T cells sorted from blood. The receptors shown here come from a woman aged 25 to 45 in good health. The CDR3 runs from the conserved cysteine through the conserved F or W. The D gene is left open where the match is weak. Clone sizes are given selectively: once, few, many, or a class where the clone is expanded.

clone size,CDR3 length,V gene,D gene,J gene,CDR3 DNA,CDR3 protein
few,15,TRBV7-2,TRBD2,TRBJ2-2,TGTGCCAGCAGCGCCAGCGGGAGGGCCAGGGGGGAGCTGTTTTTT,CASSASGRARGELFF
-,14,TRBV4-1,-,TRBJ2-2,TGCGCCAGCAGCCGACGTTTTGACACCGGGGAGCTGTTTTTT,CASSRRFDTGELFF
-,16,TRBV19,TRBD1,TRBJ2-3,TGTGCCAGTAGTATCGCAGGAGTAGGGGGCCTAGGCACGCAGTATTTT,CASSIAGVGGLGTQYF
-,16,TRBV5-4,-,TRBJ1-2,TGTGCCAGCAGCTTTGATATTATAGTGTCACAGAAGGGCTACACCTTC,CASSFDIIVSQKGYTF
-,17,TRBV7-6,TRBD2,TRBJ2-5,TGTGCCAGCAGCTTAGCGTCAGGACTAGGGTCTGGGGAGACCCAGTACTTC,CASSLASGLGSGETQYF
-,16,TRBV11-2,TRBD2,TRBJ2-7,TGTGCCAGCAGCTTGAGGGCTAGCGGTAGCTCCTACGAGCAGTACTTC,CASSLRASGSSYEQYF
-,13,TRBV28,-,TRBJ1-2,TGTGCCAGCAGTTTACAACAGGGCCTTGGCTACACCTTC,CASSLQQGLGYTF
-,15,TRBV7-6,-,TRBJ1-1,TGTGCCAGCAGCTTAGCCAAGGGGGGGTACACTGAAGCTTTCTTT,CASSLAKGGYTEAFF
-,15,TRBV18,-,TRBJ2-6,TGTGCCAGCTCACCACCCAACTCTGGGGCCAACGTCCTGACTTTC,CASSPPNSGANVLTF
-,16,TRBV9,TRBD1,TRBJ1-1,TGTGCCAGCAGCTCCACGGACAGGGGGGTGAACACTGAAGCTTTCTTT,CASSSTDRGVNTEAFF
-,16,TRBV6-5,TRBD2,TRBJ2-3,TGTGCCAGCAGTTACTCCGGGACTAGCGGGGGAGATACGCAGTATTTT,CASSYSGTSGGDTQYF
-,13,TRBV9,-,TRBJ1-1,TGTGCCAGCAGCGTATCCCAGAACACTGAAGCTTTCTTT,CASSVSQNTEAFF
few,14,TRBV2,-,TRBJ2-7,TGTGCCAGCAAAGAGGGGAACCCCTCCTACGAGCAGTACTTC,CASKEGNPSYEQYF
-,15,TRBV6-5,TRBD2,TRBJ2-7,TGTGCCAGCAGCTCCAGGCCTAGCGGGACCTACGAGCAGTACTTC,CASSSRPSGTYEQYF
-,16,TRBV6-5,-,TRBJ2-5,TGTGCCAGCAGTTCCTATGAGATGTCAGGACAAGAGACCCAGTACTTC,CASSSYEMSGQETQYF
-,12,TRBV2,TRBD1,TRBJ2-5,TGTGCCAGCAGTGGACAGGGCGGAACCCAGTACTTC,CASSGQGGTQYF
-,15,TRBV10-1,-,TRBJ2-6,TGCGCGTACAGGGCTGCCGCCTCTGGGGCCAACGTCCTGACTTTC,CAYRAAASGANVLTF
-,17,TRBV6-1,TRBD1,TRBJ1-5,TGTGCCAGCAGTGCCCAGGGGGGGGTGATCGGCAATCAGCCCCAGCATTTT,CASSAQGGVIGNQPQHF
-,15,TRBV11-2,-,TRBJ2-1,TGTGCCAGCAACTCAGTAGGGGTCCTGGGCAATGAGCAGTTCTTC,CASNSVGVLGNEQFF
-,15,TRBV6-5,TRBD2,TRBJ2-1,TGTGCCAGCAGGGGAGGACTAGCGGGTTACAATGAGCAGTTCTTC,CASRGGLAGYNEQFF